This T cell receptor beta chain was recovered during a study of T cell repertoires in cytomegalovirus infection (dated by TCRdb to between 2018 and 2020). Concerning the study at large: Donor HLA type was relevant to the analysis, because carriage of CMV infection together with the matching HLA type was indicated by public TCR beta signatures. Here is what the overall study found, with its caveats: Cumulative frequency of public TCR beta family members discriminated carriers of CMV infection plus the relevant HLA type in this cohort and an independent 352-donor cohort. The ex vivo response was dominated by HLA-C-restricted CMV-specific TCR beta clonotypes, which also provided the single most frequent clonotype in two of eight donors.

This clonotype was observed at least ten times. Its cognate antigen has yet to be identified. Base qualities are not provided; no much larger clone lies one nucleotide away. Sequencing used an Illumina HiSeq 1500. TCRdb reanalyzed the raw reads on its own, using fastp at Q25 for trimming and MiXCR for clone calling, and kept in-frame beta chains. Every entry covers one CDR3 protein and lists the most common genes and DNA from its rows. The table for this sample lists 150,000 to 200,000 distinct CDR3 sequences; approximately 20% of them were counted only once. The ten largest clones represent about 3% of the sample. Including the terminal cysteine and phenylalanine, the CDR3 comprises 16 residues. Only the CDR3 part of the read is kept: 48 bases, read in frame from the first base. CDR1 SGHTA and CDR2 FQGNSA are derived from the germline V gene. At the junction V is shortened by 5 bases and J by 6 bases; bases outside the gene matches: 11.

The chain couples TRBV7-2 to TRBJ2-3, with 10 bases matching TRBD2. The receptor's source is a human donor in good health (CMV status not recorded). Some clones in this sample may be carry-over from other donors' samples. Sequenced input: PBMCs. The CDR3 region reads CASSAQLLAGMDTQYF. The DNA sequence is as follows: TGTGCCAGCAGCGCACAATTACTAGCGGGAATGGATACGCAGTATTTT.